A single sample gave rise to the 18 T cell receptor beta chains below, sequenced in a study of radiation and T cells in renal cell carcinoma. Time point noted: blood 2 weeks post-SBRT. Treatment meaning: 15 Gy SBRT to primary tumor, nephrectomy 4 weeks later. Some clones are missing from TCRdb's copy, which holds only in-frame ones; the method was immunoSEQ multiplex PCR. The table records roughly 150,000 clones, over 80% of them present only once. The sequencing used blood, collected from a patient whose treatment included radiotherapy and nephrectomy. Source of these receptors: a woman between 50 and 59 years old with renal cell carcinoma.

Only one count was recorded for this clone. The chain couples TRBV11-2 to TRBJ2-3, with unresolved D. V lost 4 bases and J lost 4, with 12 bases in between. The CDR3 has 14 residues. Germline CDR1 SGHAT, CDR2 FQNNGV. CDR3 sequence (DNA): TGTGCCAGCAGCTGGGTAGGGCAGGCAGATACGCAGTATTTT. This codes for CASSWVGQADTQYF.

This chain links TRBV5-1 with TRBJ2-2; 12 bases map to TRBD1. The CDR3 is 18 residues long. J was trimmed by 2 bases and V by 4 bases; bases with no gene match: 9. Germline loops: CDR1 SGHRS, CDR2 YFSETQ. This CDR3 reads CASSPGTGGAGNTGELFF. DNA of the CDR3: TGCGCCAGCAGCCCCGGGACAGGGGGCGCCGGAAACACCGGGGAGCTGTTTTTT.

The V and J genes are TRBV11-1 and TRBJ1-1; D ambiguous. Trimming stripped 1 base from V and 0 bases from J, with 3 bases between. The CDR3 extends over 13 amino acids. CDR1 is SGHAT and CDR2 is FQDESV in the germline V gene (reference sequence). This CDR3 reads CASSLEMNTEAFF. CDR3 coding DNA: TGTGCCAGCAGCTTAGAAATGAACACTGAAGCTTTCTTT.

CDR3 amino acids: CASSPQRGTDTQYF. As DNA, the CDR3 is TGTGCCAGCTCACCACAGCGGGGCACAGATACGCAGTATTTT. The chain recombines TRBV18 with TRBJ2-3, with D possibly matching TRBD2 (6 bases). Trimming took off 1 base at V and 1 base at J, with 6 bases between the two ends. The CDR3 is 14 residues long. Germline lookup yields CDR1 KGHSH and CDR2 LQKENI.

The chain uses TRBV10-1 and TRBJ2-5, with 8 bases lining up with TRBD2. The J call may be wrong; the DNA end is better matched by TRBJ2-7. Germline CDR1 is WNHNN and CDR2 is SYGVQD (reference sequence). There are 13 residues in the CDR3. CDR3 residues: CASSEGTSYEQYF. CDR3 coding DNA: TGCGCCAGCAGTGAAGGGACTAGCTACGAGCAGTACTTC.

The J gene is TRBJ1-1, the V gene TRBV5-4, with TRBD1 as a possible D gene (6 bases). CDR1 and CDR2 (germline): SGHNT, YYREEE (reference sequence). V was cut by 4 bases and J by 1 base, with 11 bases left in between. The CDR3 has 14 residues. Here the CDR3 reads CASSLGQKNTEAFF. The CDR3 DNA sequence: TGTGCCAGCAGCCTAGGACAGAAGAACACTGAAGCTTTCTTT.

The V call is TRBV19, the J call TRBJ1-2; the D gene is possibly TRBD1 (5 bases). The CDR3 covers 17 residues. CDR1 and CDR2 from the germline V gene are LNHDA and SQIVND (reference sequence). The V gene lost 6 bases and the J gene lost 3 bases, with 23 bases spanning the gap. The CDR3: CASSKMTGTHLDYGYTF. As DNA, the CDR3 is TGTGCCAGTAGCAAAATGACCGGGACCCATCTTGACTATGGCTACACCTTC.

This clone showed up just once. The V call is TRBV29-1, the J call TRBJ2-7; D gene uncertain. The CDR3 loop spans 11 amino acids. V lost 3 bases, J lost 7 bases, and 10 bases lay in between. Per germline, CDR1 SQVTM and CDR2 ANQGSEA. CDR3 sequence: CSVDNMGEQYF. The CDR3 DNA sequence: TGCAGCGTTGACAATATGGGGGAGCAGTACTTC.

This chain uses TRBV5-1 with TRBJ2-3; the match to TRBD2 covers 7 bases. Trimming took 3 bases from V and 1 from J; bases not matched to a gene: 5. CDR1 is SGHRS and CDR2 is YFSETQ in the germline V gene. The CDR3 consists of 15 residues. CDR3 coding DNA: TGCGCCAGCAGCTCCTTAAGCGGGGGCACAGATACGCAGTATTTT. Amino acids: CASSSLSGGTDTQYF.

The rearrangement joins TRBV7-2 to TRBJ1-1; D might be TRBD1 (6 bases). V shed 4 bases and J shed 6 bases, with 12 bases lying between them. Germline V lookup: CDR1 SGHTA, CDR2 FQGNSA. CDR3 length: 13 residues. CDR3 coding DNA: TGTGCCAGCAGCTCCCGACAGGTCGCTGAAGCTTTCTTT. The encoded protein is CASSSRQVAEAFF.

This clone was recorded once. The CDR3 coding sequence is TGTGCCAGCAGCTTTAGCAGGGACAACACTGAAGCTTTCTTT. This gives the protein CASSFSRDNTEAFF. The chain recombines TRBV7-6 with TRBJ1-1; D might be TRBD1 (5 bases). V was trimmed by 3 bases and J by 2 bases, leaving 10 bases between them. This CDR3 is built from 14 residues. Per the germline V gene, CDR1 is SGHVS and CDR2 is FNYEAQ. Filled out from reference TRBV7-6 and TRBJ1-1, the complete variable domain reads GAGVSQSPRYKVTKRGQDVALRCDPISGHVSLYWYRQALGQGPEFLTYFNYEAQQDKSGLPNDRFSAERPEGSISTLTIQRTEQRDSAMYRCASSFSRDNTEAFFGQGTRLTVV.

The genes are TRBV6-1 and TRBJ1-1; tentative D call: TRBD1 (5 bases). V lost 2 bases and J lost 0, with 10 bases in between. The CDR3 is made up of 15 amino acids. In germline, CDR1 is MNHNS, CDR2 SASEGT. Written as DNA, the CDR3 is TGTGCCAGCAGTGAACCCGGGGCTATGAACACTGAAGCTTTCTTT. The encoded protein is CASSEPGAMNTEAFF.

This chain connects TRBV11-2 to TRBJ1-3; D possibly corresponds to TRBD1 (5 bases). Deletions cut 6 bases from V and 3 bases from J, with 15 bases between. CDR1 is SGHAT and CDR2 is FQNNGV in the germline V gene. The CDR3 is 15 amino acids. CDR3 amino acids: CASSGVRGNGNTIYF. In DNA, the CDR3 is TGTGCCAGCAGTGGAGTCCGGGGGAATGGAAACACCATATATTTT.

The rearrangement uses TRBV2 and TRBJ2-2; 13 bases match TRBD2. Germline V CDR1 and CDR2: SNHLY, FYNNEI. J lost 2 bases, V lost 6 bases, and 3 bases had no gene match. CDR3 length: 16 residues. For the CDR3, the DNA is TGTGCCAGCAGCAGACTAGCGGGGGGAAACACCGGGGAGCTGTTTTTT. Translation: CASSRLAGGNTGELFF.

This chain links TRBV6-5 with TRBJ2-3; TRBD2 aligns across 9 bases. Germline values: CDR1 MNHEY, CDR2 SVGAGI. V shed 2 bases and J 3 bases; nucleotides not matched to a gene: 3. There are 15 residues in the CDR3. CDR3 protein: CASSYRLAGTDTQYF. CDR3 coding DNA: TGTGCCAGCAGTTACAGGCTAGCGGGGACAGATACGCAGTATTTT.

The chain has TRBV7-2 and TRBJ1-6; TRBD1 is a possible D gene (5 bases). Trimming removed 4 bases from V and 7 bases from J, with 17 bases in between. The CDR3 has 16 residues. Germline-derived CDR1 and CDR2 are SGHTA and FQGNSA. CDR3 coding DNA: TGTGCCAGCAGCTCAGGGCAGGGAAAATGGAATTCACCCCTCCACTTT. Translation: CASSSGQGKWNSPLHF.

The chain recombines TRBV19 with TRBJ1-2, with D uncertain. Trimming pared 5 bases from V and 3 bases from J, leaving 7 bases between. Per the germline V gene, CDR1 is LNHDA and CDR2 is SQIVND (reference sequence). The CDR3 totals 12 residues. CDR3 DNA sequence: TGTGCCAGTAGTCAGCGGGACTATGGCTACACCTTC. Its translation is CASSQRDYGYTF.

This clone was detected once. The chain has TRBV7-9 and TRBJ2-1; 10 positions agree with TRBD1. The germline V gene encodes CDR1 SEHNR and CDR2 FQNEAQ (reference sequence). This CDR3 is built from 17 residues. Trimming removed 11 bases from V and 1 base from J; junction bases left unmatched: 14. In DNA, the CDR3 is TGTGCCGGCCGAGTCCAGGGACAGGGGAATTCCTACAATGAGCAGTTCTTC. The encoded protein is CAGRVQGQGNSYNEQFF.